This T cell receptor (beta chain) comes out of a study of blood T cell repertoires in COVID-19. The wider study: Acute-phase and convalescent COVID-19 samples originated in the United States, Italy and Spain. PBMCs, B-cell-depleted T cells, or T cells provided the cDNA or gDNA that made up the material.

Per the study methods: Estimated nucleated cell counts came from reference gene primer amplification. The repertoire was sequenced with immunoSEQ multiplex PCR; TCRdb's copy has only in-frame clones and lacks some. V and J calls and clone size are those listed in that table; D and trimming were worked out from the DNA. The sample holds about 240,000 clones, around 86% seen once. The junction had 2 bases not matched to a gene; V was cut back by 4 bases and J by 2 bases. This CDR3 contains 15 residues. Germline V gene lookup returns CDR1 MNHNY and CDR2 SVGAGI (reference sequence). This clonotype was sampled from an elderly man with acute or convalescent COVID-19. Sequencing was carried out using peripheral blood. V is TRBV6-6 and J is TRBJ2-2; 9 bases line up with TRBD1. CDR3 protein: CASSSGQGNTGELFF. The CDR3 DNA follows: TGTGCCAGCAGTTCGGGACAGGGCAACACCGGGGAGCTGTTTTTT.